The sequence of this T cell receptor beta chain was determined in a study of blood T cells in healthy people across ages. This clonotype was counted between two and nine times. The CDR3 length is 11 residues. Per the germline V gene, CDR1 is KGHDR and CDR2 is SFDVKD. With 1 base removed from V and 6 bases from J, the gap between germline ends came to 3 bases. A second roughly 6 to 12 cycle PCR used barcoded and J-beta primers. Each CDR3 protein is one row after TCRdb ran MiXCR on the 5' RACE reads. The sample lists 1.5 million to 2 million distinct CDR3 sequences; roughly 27% were seen once. The chain has TRBV24-1 and TRBJ2-7, with D unclear. This receptor was obtained from a woman in her twenties or thirties in good health. Specimen: blood. CDR3 sequence reads: CATSDLSEQYF. CDR3 in DNA: TGTGCCACCAGTGATTTAAGCGAGCAGTACTTC.